The 14 T cell receptor beta chains in this list originate from one sample, sequenced in a study of regulatory T cells in long-lasting Graves disease. Time point indicated: newly diagnosed GD, antithyroid drugs for less than 3 months. The TCR library used RNA extracted from PBMCs. For TCR beta, libraries came from iRepertoire HTBI primers and Arm-PCR of CDR3 regions. In TCRdb, the multiplex PCR reads were re-called with MiXCR into one record per CDR3 protein. The sample holds fewer than 650,000 distinct CDR3 sequences; about 15% are singletons and the top ten take more than 15%. These data also formed part of another study, on T cells in Graves' hyperthyroidism and ophthalmopathy.

This specimen was peripheral blood mononuclear cells (PBMCs), taken at new diagnosis, from a patient treated with antithyroid drugs. These receptors came from a woman under 40 with Graves disease.

The sample holds many counts of this clonotype. This chain uses TRBV6-1 with TRBJ2-1, with no clear D. The CDR3 is 11 amino acids. Germline lookup yields CDR1 MNHNS and CDR2 SASEGT. Trimming took off 5 bases at V and 7 bases at J, with 6 bases between the two ends. CDR3 nucleotide sequence: TGTGCCAGCAGTCCCCTAAATGAGCAGTTCTTC. As protein: CASSPLNEQFF.

This clonotype was counted at least ten times. V gene TRBV10-3 combines with J gene TRBJ2-7; D not certain. CDR3 length: 12 residues. CDR1 ENHRY and CDR2 SYGVKD come from the germline V gene. Trimming took 2 bases from V and 3 from J, leaving 5 bases between them. The chain's CDR3 is CAISEGDYEQYF. The CDR3, as DNA: TGTGCCATCAGTGAGGGGGACTACGAGCAGTACTTC.

This clonotype showed up many times. V is TRBV6-1 and J is TRBJ2-3, with TRBD2 matching 13 bases. Losses at the gene ends were 5 bases for V and 1 base for J; bases not matched to a gene: 6. This CDR3 comprises 17 residues. Per the germline V gene, CDR1 is MNHNS and CDR2 is SASEGT. CDR3 coding DNA: TGTGCCAGCAGTCGGACTAGCGGGAGTTGGGGCACAGATACGCAGTATTTT. It yields the protein CASSRTSGSWGTDTQYF.

This clonotype was counted many times. This chain connects TRBV28 to TRBJ1-2, with D uncertain. The CDR3 totals 15 residues. Germline assignment: CDR1 MDHEN and CDR2 SYDVKM. The ends were cut back, 4 bases at V and 4 bases at J, with 16 bases in the middle. The CDR3 protein is CASSSSFRVTYGYTF. CDR3 nucleotide sequence: TGTGCCAGCAGTTCCTCCTTTAGGGTAACCTATGGCTACACCTTC.

This clonotype was recorded at least ten times. This chain joins TRBV29-1 and TRBJ2-1; no firm D call. Germline V gives CDR1 SQVTM, CDR2 ANQGSEA. The length of the CDR3 is 14 residues. Trimming cost V 4 bases and J 2 bases, with 12 bases left between them. CDR3 sequence: CSVVSSFTYNEQFF. CDR3 coding DNA: TGCAGCGTTGTGAGTAGCTTCACCTACAATGAGCAGTTCTTC.

This clonotype occurred a few times. With a much larger clone just one base away, this may be a read error. This rearrangement joins TRBV6-5 to TRBJ2-7, with D uncertain. V lost 2 bases to trimming and J lost 2 bases, with 4 bases between them. Germline V CDR1 and CDR2: MNHEY, SVGAGI. The CDR3 consists of 12 residues. The DNA for the CDR3 is TGTGCCAGCAGTTACGCAGCCTACGAGCAGTACTTC. This codes for CASSYAAYEQYF.

This clonotype was found a few times. The DNA for the CDR3 is TGCAGCTCCCCGGGACGGGAGGGCCTTCTTGATGAGCAGTTCTTC. Translation gives CSSPGREGLLDEQFF. V is TRBV29-1 and J is TRBJ2-1; 8 bases are a match to TRBD2. Germline CDR1 SQVTM, CDR2 ANQGSEA. This CDR3 spans 15 amino acids. J gave up 8 bases and V 8 bases, and 17 bases lay outside the gene matches.

V usage is TRBV14 and J usage is TRBJ1-1, with a possible D match to TRBD1 (5 bases). This CDR3 spans 13 amino acids. Trimming stripped 3 bases from V and 8 bases from J, with 13 bases between. Germline CDR1 SGHDN, CDR2 FVKESK. The CDR3 spells CASSHLRELEAFF. In DNA, the CDR3 is TGTGCCAGCAGCCACCTCAGGGAGTTGGAAGCTTTCTTT.

This clonotype was picked up a small number of times. The chain uses TRBV28 and TRBJ2-3; D gene uncertain. Trimming took off 3 bases at V and 0 bases at J, with 7 bases between the two ends. The V gene's germline CDR1 is MDHEN and CDR2 SYDVKM. There are 14 residues in the CDR3. CDR3 nucleotides: TGTGCCAGCAGTTTCCCTATGAGCACAGATACGCAGTATTTT. Translation gives CASSFPMSTDTQYF.

In its sample, this clonotype was seen a few times. V and J are TRBV9 and TRBJ1-2; no reliable D call. V was clipped by 2 bases and J by 8 bases, with 10 bases between them. CDR1 SGDLS and CDR2 YYNGEE come from the germline V gene. The CDR3 contains 12 residues. The CDR3 region is CASSVSGVGYTF. CDR3 nucleotides: TGTGCCAGCAGCGTCTCAGGTGTCGGCTACACCTTC.

CDR3 nucleotides: TGTGCCACTGGGACAGGGTTCTCACCCCTCCACTTT. It is translated as CATGTGFSPLHF. This chain uses TRBV19 with TRBJ1-6, with TRBD1 identical over 9 bases. Per germline, CDR1 LNHDA and CDR2 SQIVND (reference sequence). This CDR3 is built from 12 residues. J was trimmed by 10 bases and V by 10 bases; bases with no gene match: 5.

This clonotype was found a few times. J is TRBJ2-7 and V is TRBV4-1; either TRBD1 or TRBD2 may supply D (5 bases each). In germline, CDR1 is MGHRA, CDR2 YSYEKL. Trimming cost V 4 bases and J 3 bases, with 10 bases left between them. The CDR3 has 13 residues. Here the CDR3 DNA reads TGCGCCAGCAGCCGCCGGGACGGCTACGAGCAGTACTTC. Its translation is CASSRRDGYEQYF.

The chain couples TRBV7-9 to TRBJ1-4; D possibly corresponds to TRBD1 (5 bases). This CDR3 spans 15 amino acids. V lost 3 bases and J 6 bases, leaving 14 bases between the germline ends. Germline CDR1 reads SEHNR; CDR2 reads FQNEAQ (reference sequence). The CDR3 nucleotides are TGTGCCAGCAGCTTTGGGGGACTGATAGATGAAAAACTGTTTTTT. This translates into CASSFGGLIDEKLFF.

This clonotype was detected many times. This chain uses TRBV20-1 with TRBJ1-1, with D maybe TRBD1 (5 bases). The CDR3 extends over 16 amino acids. Looked up from germline, CDR1 is DFQATT and CDR2 is SNEGSKA (reference sequence). V lost 8 bases and J 5 bases, leaving 27 bases between the germline ends. In DNA form, the CDR3 reads TGCAGTCCCCGCGGGCAGGGACCGTCTGGTAGGACTGAAGCTTTCTTT. Amino acid sequence: CSPRGQGPSGRTEAFF.